This TCR beta chain was obtained from a study of T cell responses to AZD1222 COVID-19 vaccine. Findings and caveats of the study: The donors showed a predominance of white British ancestry and of females, with possible underestimation of clonal diversity. Distributed over spike, vaccine-associated CD4 TCRs predominated at 160-218 and 743-854.

The table came from immunoSEQ multiplex PCR; TCRdb's copy has only in-frame clones and leaves some out. The sample lists some 130,000 clones; roughly 91% were seen once. About this clone itself: Its matching antigen is unknown.

This CDR3 contains 16 residues. CDR1 is SEHNR and CDR2 is FQNEAQ in the germline V gene (reference sequence). V was clipped by 1 base and J by 3 bases; unmatched bases: 8. The clonotype comes from an adult who received the AZD1222 COVID-19 vaccine. The sequencing used peripheral blood, collected 28 days after the second AZD1222 dose. V usage is TRBV7-9 and J usage is TRBJ2-7; 8 bases are shared with TRBD1. In DNA form, the CDR3 reads TGTGCCAGCAGCTTAGGAACAGGGGGAGGAGGCTACGAGCAGTACTTC. Translation: CASSLGTGGGGYEQYF.